This TCR beta chain originates from a study of T-cell memory formation after mild COVID-19 (dated by TCRdb to the early 2020s). Regarding the research as a whole: TCR sequence clusters from the two donors were found to be largely donor specific. T-cell clones expanding and contracting after mild COVID-19 in a couple of donors were tracked by longitudinal TCRalpha and TCRbeta repertoire sequencing. Two young, previously healthy adult volunteers made up the cohort, one male and one female.

The study at large found these results: The second-wave clones that peaked on day 37 were not confirmed to be SARS-CoV-2 specific. Only two mild cases were covered in the study, and larger cohorts including severe cases with pre-infection samples were considered necessary. Clones that contracted from day 15 to 85 showed balanced CD4/CD8 phenotypes, whereas a second wave of clones that expanded from day 15 to 37 leaned towards CD4+. Some responding clones were found in pre-infection memory, which suggests that pre-existing cross-reactive memory T cells took part in the SARS-CoV-2 response. Contracting CD4+ clones turned up mainly in the CM and EM memory subsets, whereas EMRA was where CD8+ clones were enriched.

Ficoll-Paque density gradient centrifugation was used to isolate PBMCs. This clonotype showed up just a few times. Its antigen is still unknown. No base quality values were provided; no much bigger clone lies one nucleotide off. Reading from cysteine to phenylalanine, the CDR3 counts 16 amino acids. Left in the record is the CDR3 DNA by itself, 48 bases read in frame from the first base. At the junction V is shortened by 2 bases and J by 3 bases; bases outside the gene matches: 9. Per the germline V gene (reference sequence), DFQATT is the CDR1 and SNEGSKA is the CDR2. Instrument on record: Illumina NovaSeq 6000. TCRalpha and TCRbeta cDNA libraries were built by 5'RACE with constant-segment primers, adding sample barcodes and unique molecular identifiers. Trizol reagent was used to extract RNA from every sample. Libraries were amplified in two PCR steps, with a second sample barcode and Illumina TruSeq adapters added in the second step. Sequencing of the libraries was done on an Illumina NovaSeq, producing 2 x 150 bp paired-end reads. As for the authors' bioinformatics: Reads were demultiplexed and collapsed into UMI-guided consensus sequences with migec v1.2.7. Using mixcr v2.1.11, the UMI consensuses were aligned to TRA and TRB V and J templates and assembled into clonotypes. Expanded or contracted clonotypes were those called significant by both edgeR and NoisET, with noise models trained on biological replicates. edgeR calls used a false discovery rate-adjusted p below 0.01 and a log2 fold-change threshold of 1. As an exploratory analysis of dynamics, max-normalized trajectories of the 1000 most abundant clonotypes were examined with PCA combined with hierarchical clustering. Each responding clone was given a CD4 or CD8 phenotype based on the CD4+ and CD8+ repertoires, which had been sequenced separately. TCRdb redid the processing of the public reads, applying fastp at Q25 and MiXCR, and retained in-frame beta chains. Rows matching on CDR3 protein sequence are summarized as one entry with the most common DNA and genes. The V and J calls were not made by the authors but by TCRdb's processing. This sample holds 300,000 to 400,000 distinct CDR3 sequences; 25% to 30% were observed only once. The ten largest clones take up around an eighth of the sample.

This chain is built from TRBV20-1 and TRBJ1-5, and 8 junctional nucleotides match TRBD1. The specimen sequenced was PBMCs or a T cell subset sorted from them (not recorded which). The clonotype comes from an adult woman who had mild COVID-19 (a few samples of this study predate the infection). The sample titles of this study are shuffled in the database, so cell type and time point are left out; the donor was told from shared clones. The DNA sequence is as follows: TGCAGTGCTAGACCCGGACAGGGAGGCTCCAATCAGCCCCAGCATTTT. Translated, it gives CSARPGQGGSNQPQHF.